A single sample gave rise to the 14 T cell receptor beta chains below, sequenced in a study of regulatory T cells in long-lasting Graves disease. The time point: persistent/refractory GD, antithyroid drugs over 5 years with positive TRAb. Extracted RNA from PBMCs served as the source of the TCR library. Library construction for TCR beta used iRepertoire HTBI primers and Arm-PCR of CDR3 regions. TCRdb reanalysed the multiplex PCR reads using MiXCR and keeps one entry per CDR3 protein. The sample yields some 440,000 distinct CDR3 sequences, about a fifth seen once. The starting material was peripheral blood mononuclear cells (PBMCs), obtained when the disease was refractory, from a patient treated with antithyroid drugs. These receptors all come from a female donor with Graves disease.

The table lists this clonotype with many counts. Here the CDR3 DNA reads TGTGCCAGCAGCCTCGTAGGGGGCGCGTTGGCCTACGAGCAGTACTTC. This translates into CASSLVGGALAYEQYF. V gene TRBV7-2 combines with J gene TRBJ2-7; 7 bases are shared with TRBD1. Trimming removed 5 bases from V and 2 bases from J; junction bases left unmatched: 12. Germline loops: CDR1 SGHTA, CDR2 FQGNSA. This CDR3 is built from 16 residues.

This clonotype was found many times. This chain joins TRBV7-2 and TRBJ2-7; 13 nucleotides align to TRBD2. Germline values: CDR1 SGHTA, CDR2 FQGNSA. J lost 4 bases, V lost 9 bases, and 6 bases had no gene match. The CDR3 length is 14 residues. The DNA of the CDR3 is TGTGCCAGTTCCCAACTAGCGGGAGGGTACGAGCAGTACTTC. Protein sequence: CASSQLAGGYEQYF. The whole variable domain, filled in from reference TRBV7-2 and TRBJ2-7, reads GAGVSQSPSNKVTEKGKDVELRCDPISGHTALYWYRQSLGQGLEFLIYFQGNSAPDKSGLPSDRFSAERTGGSVSTLTIQRTQQEDSAVYLCASSQLAGGYEQYFGPGTRLTVT.

This clonotype occurred a few times. The chain is built from TRBV19 and TRBJ1-5; D is ambiguous. The CDR3 sequence is 13 residues long. Trimming removed 5 bases at V and 7 bases at J, with 12 bases between. The germline gives CDR1 LNHDA, CDR2 SQIVND (reference sequence). The CDR3 reads CASSRHYGQPQHF. CDR3 bases: TGTGCCAGTAGTCGACATTACGGACAGCCCCAGCATTTT.

This clonotype was detected ten times or more. J is TRBJ1-6 and V is TRBV6-5; D uncertain. The V gene lost 2 bases and the J gene lost 12 bases, with 5 bases spanning the gap. The CDR3 consists of 11 residues. Germline V gene sequence: CDR1 MNHEY, CDR2 SVGAGI. The CDR3 sequence: CASSYGLPLHF. CDR3 bases: TGTGCCAGCAGTTACGGCTTACCCCTCCACTTT.

This clonotype appeared many times. V and J are TRBV29-1 and TRBJ2-5, with a tentative D call TRBD2 (5 bases). V gave up 3 bases and J gave up 5 bases, with 10 bases separating them. Looked up from germline, CDR1 is SQVTM and CDR2 is ANQGSEA. The length of the CDR3 is 12 residues. CDR3 nucleotides: TGCAGCGTTGAGGAGGTTTCGGAGACCCAGTACTTC. Residues: CSVEEVSETQYF.

This clonotype came up many times. The CDR3 protein is CASSRPGLTYEQYF. For the CDR3, the DNA is TGTGCCAGCTCACGTCCGGGACTAACCTACGAGCAGTACTTC. The chain combines TRBV18 with TRBJ2-7; 7 nucleotides align to TRBD2. The CDR3 runs to 14 residues. Germline-derived CDR1 and CDR2 are KGHSH and LQKENI. V gave up 4 bases and J gave up 2 bases; unmatched junction bases: 5. Full variable domain (rest looked up from reference TRBV18 and TRBJ2-7): NAGVMQNPRHLVRRRGQEARLRCSPMKGHSHVYWYRQLPEEGLKFMVYLQKENIIDESGMPKERFSAEFPKEGPSILRIQQVVRGDSAAYFCASSRPGLTYEQYFGPGTRLTVT.

This chain links TRBV2 with TRBJ2-1; D possibly corresponds to TRBD2 (5 bases). Trimming stripped 4 bases from V and 5 bases from J, with 12 bases between. Germline CDR1 and CDR2: SNHLY and FYNNEI. The CDR3 extends over 14 amino acids. This CDR3 is CASSGTGIHNEQFF. CDR3 DNA sequence: TGTGCCAGCAGTGGAACCGGGATCCACAATGAGCAGTTCTTC.

The table lists this clonotype with many counts. V gene TRBV6-1 combines with J gene TRBJ1-2; D ambiguous. The CDR3 is 16 amino acids. Trimming cost V 2 bases and J 4 bases, with 17 bases left between them. Looked up from germline, CDR1 is MNHNS and CDR2 is SASEGT. The CDR3 sequence is CASSEMEGVSSYGYTF. For the CDR3, the DNA is TGTGCCAGCAGTGAAATGGAGGGTGTGTCGAGCTATGGCTACACCTTC.

The CDR3 region is CASSVAQSGNTIYF. The CDR3 nucleotides are TGTGCCAGCAGCGTGGCCCAATCTGGAAACACCATATATTTT. The V gene is TRBV9, the J gene TRBJ1-3; D unresolved. V lost 2 bases to trimming and J lost 1 base, with 7 bases between them. The length of the CDR3 is 14 residues. Germline V gene lookup returns CDR1 SGDLS and CDR2 YYNGEE.

This clonotype has only a few counts. CDR3 in DNA: TGTGCCAGTAGTATTACGGGTTCCTACGAGCAGTACTTC. Its protein product is CASSITGSYEQYF. The chain has TRBV19 and TRBJ2-7; D uncertain. CDR3 size: 13 residues. V was cut by 3 bases and J by 1 base, with 7 bases left in between. The germline V gene has CDR1 LNHDA and CDR2 SQIVND (reference sequence). The full variable domain, completed using reference TRBV19 and TRBJ2-7, is DGGITQSPKYLFRKEGQNVTLSCEQNLNHDAMYWYRQDPGQGLRLIYYSQIVNDFQKGDIAEGYSVSREKKESFPLTVTSAQKNPTAFYLCASSITGSYEQYFGPGTRLTVT.

There are a few counts of this clonotype. V gene TRBV12-3 or TRBV12-4 combines with J gene TRBJ2-7; 7 bases map to TRBD1. The CDR3 contains 13 residues. The V and J ends lost 6 bases and 7 bases, in that order; junction bases with no gene match: 9. The DNA for the CDR3 is TGTGCCAGCAGGTCAGAGGGGGCCTCGGAGCAGTACTTC. Protein sequence: CASRSEGASEQYF.

In regard to this clonotype: Since no conserved phenylalanine or tryptophan closes the CDR3, a read error is the likely cause. The chain joins TRBV9 to TRBJ2-7; 7 bases align to TRBD2. Trimming cost V 4 bases and J 2 bases; bases outside gene matches: 6. Germline assignment: CDR1 SGDLS and CDR2 YYNGEE. The length of the CDR3 is 14 residues. CDR3 amino acids: CASSPPGLTYEQYS. CDR3 coding DNA: TGTGCCAGCAGCCCCCCGGGACTAACCTACGAGCAGTACTCC.

This chain joins TRBV5-1 and TRBJ2-5, with 9 positions matching TRBD2. With 0 bases clipped from V and 0 bases from J, the junction kept 3 bases outside the gene matches. The CDR3 totals 16 residues. Germline CDR1 reads SGHRS; CDR2 reads YFSETQ. CDR3 protein: CASSLVPSGDQETQYF. CDR3 nucleotides: TGCGCCAGCAGCTTGGTCCCTAGCGGGGACCAAGAGACCCAGTACTTC.

There are a few counts of this clonotype. The V and J genes are TRBV27 and TRBJ2-3; D is uncertain. The CDR3 consists of 16 residues. Germline V gene sequence: CDR1 MNHEY, CDR2 SMNVEV (reference sequence). Trimming removed 6 bases at V and 3 bases at J, with 19 bases between. In DNA form, the CDR3 reads TGTGCCAGCAGCCTCCTACGTTCGACCGGGACAGATACGCAGTATTTT. Amino acids: CASSLLRSTGTDTQYF.